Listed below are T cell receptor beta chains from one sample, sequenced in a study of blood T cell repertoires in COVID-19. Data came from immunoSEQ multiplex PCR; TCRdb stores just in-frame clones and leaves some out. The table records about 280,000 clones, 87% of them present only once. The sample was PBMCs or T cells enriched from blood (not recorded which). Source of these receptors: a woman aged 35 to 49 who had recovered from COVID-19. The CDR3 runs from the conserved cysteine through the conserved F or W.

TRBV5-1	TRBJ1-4	CASSMLGQPNEKLFF
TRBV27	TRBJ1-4	CASSSPRDKRGEKLFF
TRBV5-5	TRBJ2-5	CASSLVQDKETQYF
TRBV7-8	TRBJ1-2	CASSLTGEAHGYTF
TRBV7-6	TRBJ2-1	CASSLVRGSGRRWDEQFF
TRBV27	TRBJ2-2	CASSSLNTGELFF
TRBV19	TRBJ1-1	CASRASAGLMNTEAFF
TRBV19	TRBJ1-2	CASSVQGTHYGYTF
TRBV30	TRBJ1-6	CAWSKGQLNSPLHF
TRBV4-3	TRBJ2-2	CASSQTRTSGRDRYGGELFF
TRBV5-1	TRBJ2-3	CASSGAGSSTDTQYF
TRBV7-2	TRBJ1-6	CASSFSGGNSPLHF
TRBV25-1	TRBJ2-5	CASSTGGQLQETQYF
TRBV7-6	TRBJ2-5	CASSPNAPRQETQYF
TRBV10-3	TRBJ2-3	CAITTGTSGGTDTQYF
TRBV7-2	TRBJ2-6	CASSLGSSGANVLTF
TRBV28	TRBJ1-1	CASSFEEKAFF
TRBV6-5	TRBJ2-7	CASSPRRGSVNEQYF
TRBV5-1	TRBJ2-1	CASSPDRVGNEQFF
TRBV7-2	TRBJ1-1	CASSLGYRVKDTEAFF
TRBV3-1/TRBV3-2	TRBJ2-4	CASRDSGYGNIQYF
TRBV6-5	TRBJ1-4	CASSYSGTGGNEKLFF
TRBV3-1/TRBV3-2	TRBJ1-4	CASSQSGGTNEKLFF
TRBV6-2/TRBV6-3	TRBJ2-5	CASSSHGGRWETQYF
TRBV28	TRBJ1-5	CASTLQGGQPQHF
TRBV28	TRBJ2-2	CASKGGAGTGELFF
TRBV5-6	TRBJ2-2	CASSYRLAADTGELFF
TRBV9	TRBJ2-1	CASSVTASSSGEQFF
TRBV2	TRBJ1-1	CASSEDSMVPFF
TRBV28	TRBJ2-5	CASSRPWTEQETQYF
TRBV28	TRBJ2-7	CASSWGGLAGEGYEQYF
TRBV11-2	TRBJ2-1	CASSSSLAGGQNEQFF
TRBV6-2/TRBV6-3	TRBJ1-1	CASSLGGVVNTEAFF
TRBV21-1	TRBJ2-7	CASSIRTGISYEQYF
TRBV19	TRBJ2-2	CASSQRQVSGELFF
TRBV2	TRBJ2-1	CASSDGLAGSYNEQFF
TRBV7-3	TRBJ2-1	CASSTGTSGSGGEQFF
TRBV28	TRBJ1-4	CASSSTGANEKLFF
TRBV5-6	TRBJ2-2	CASSSSSGRYQITSGELFF
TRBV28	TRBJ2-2	CASSLFPAVNTGELFF
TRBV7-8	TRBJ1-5	CASSLAQGNQPQHF
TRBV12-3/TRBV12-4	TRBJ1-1	CASSPGGNTEAFF
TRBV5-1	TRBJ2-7	CASSSHRQGNSYEQYF
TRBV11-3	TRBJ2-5	CASSRGDQETQYF
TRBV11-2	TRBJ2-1	CASSLSSVNEQFF
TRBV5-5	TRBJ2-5	CASSQRTDYLSETQYF
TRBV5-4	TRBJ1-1	CASSSQTGKIAEAFF
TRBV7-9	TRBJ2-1	CASSRQGVSYNEQFF
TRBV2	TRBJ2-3	CASSVGLAGEADTQYF
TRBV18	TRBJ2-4	CASSRTSGSFWSKNIQYF
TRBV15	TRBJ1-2	CATSRDRNFYGYTF
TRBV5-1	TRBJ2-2	CASSATGQNTGELFF
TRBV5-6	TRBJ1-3	CASSSLLRGNTIYF
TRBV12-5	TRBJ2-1	CASGLATSGRNSEQFF
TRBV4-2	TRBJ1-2	CASSQEGRPNYGYTF
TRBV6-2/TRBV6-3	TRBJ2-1	CASSYSGLADLYNEQFF
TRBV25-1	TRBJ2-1	CASSRTGGYNEQFF
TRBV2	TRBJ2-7	CASSGGPRVGFYEQYF
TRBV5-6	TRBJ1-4	CASSYLGQGKVGEKLFF
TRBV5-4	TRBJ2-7	CASSLGPTTYEQYF